The 15 T cell receptor beta chains in this list originate from one sample, sequenced in a study of blood T cell repertoires in COVID-19. Using immunoSEQ multiplex PCR, the repertoire was profiled, and TCRdb retains in-frame clones only, with some absent. The table has 120,000 to 150,000 clones, roughly nine tenths seen once; the top ten hold roughly 3.9%. The sequencing sample was made of PBMCs or T cells enriched from blood (not recorded which). Receptors were obtained from a woman between 35 and 50 years old who had been exposed to COVID-19.

The chain couples TRBV18 to TRBJ2-1; possibly TRBD2 for D (5 bases). The length of the CDR3 is 17 residues. Germline V lookup: CDR1 KGHSH, CDR2 LQKENI. The V end was cut by 1 base, the J end by 5 bases, with 18 bases between. The CDR3 DNA reads TGTGCCAGCTCACCACTTACTAGGAGTCCCCGGAACAATGAGCAGTTCTTC. Amino acids: CASSPLTRSPRNNEQFF.

The gene calls are TRBV20-1 and TRBJ1-4, with D possibly TRBD1 on 5 matching bases. The germline V and J ends were trimmed by 3 bases and 4 bases, with 12 bases remaining between them. From germline, CDR1 is DFQATT and CDR2 SNEGSKA (reference sequence). CDR3 size: 14 residues. The CDR3 protein is CSASPGLINEKLFF. In nucleotides, the CDR3 is TGCAGTGCTAGTCCGGGACTGATTAATGAAAAACTGTTTTTT.

V is TRBV20-1 and J is TRBJ2-1, with D hard to call. This CDR3 region has 11 residues. V lost 2 bases to trimming and J lost 7 bases, with 6 bases between them. The V gene's germline CDR1 is DFQATT and CDR2 SNEGSKA (reference sequence). CDR3 DNA sequence: TGCAGTGCTAGACTGCAGAATGAGCAGTTCTTC. Its protein is CSARLQNEQFF.

This chain links TRBV19 with TRBJ2-2; 11 bases are shared with TRBD1. This CDR3 region has 16 residues. After removal of 3 bases from V and 2 bases from J, the junction contained 2 bases not matched to a gene. Germline-derived CDR1 and CDR2 are LNHDA and SQIVND (reference sequence). This CDR3 reads CASSIRTGGNTGELFF. The DNA for the CDR3 is TGTGCCAGTAGTATTAGGACAGGGGGCAACACCGGGGAGCTGTTTTTT.

The genes are TRBV28 and TRBJ2-1; the match to TRBD1 covers 7 bases. Germline V CDR1 and CDR2: MDHEN, SYDVKM. The junction had 6 bases not matched to a gene; V was cut back by 4 bases and J by 6 bases. This CDR3 has 14 residues. CDR3 in amino acids: CASSSPGTVNEQFF. DNA for the CDR3: TGTGCCAGCAGTTCCCCAGGGACAGTCAATGAGCAGTTCTTC.

The chain combines TRBV18 with TRBJ1-2, with 8 bases lining up with TRBD1. CDR3 length: 16 residues. Looked up from germline, CDR1 is KGHSH and CDR2 is LQKENI. With 4 bases clipped from V and 0 bases from J, the junction kept 7 bases outside the gene matches. CDR3 region: CASSLGTGVTNYGYTF. CDR3 sequence (DNA): TGTGCCAGCTCACTGGGGACAGGAGTTACTAACTATGGCTACACCTTC.

The chain links TRBV2 to TRBJ1-5; TRBD1 agrees at 9 bases. This CDR3 spans 14 amino acids. V dropped 6 bases and J dropped 3; count of bases not matched to a gene: 3. Per germline, CDR1 SNHLY and CDR2 FYNNEI. The CDR3 DNA is TGTGCCAGCAGCGGACAGGGGATCAATCAGCCCCAGCATTTT. Protein: CASSGQGINQPQHF.

J is TRBJ1-4 and V is TRBV4-3; D perhaps matches TRBD1 (5 bases). Trimming removed 1 base from V and 8 bases from J, with 11 bases in between. The CDR3 contains 14 residues. Germline CDR1 LGHNA, CDR2 YSLEER. The CDR3 protein is CASSQGQGKEKLFF. The DNA for the CDR3 is TGCGCCAGCAGCCAAGGGCAGGGAAAAGAAAAACTGTTTTTT.

This clone came up a few times. V usage is TRBV7-2 and J usage is TRBJ1-5, with D perhaps matching TRBD1 (6 bases). Germline values: CDR1 SGHTA, CDR2 FQGNSA. With 5 bases removed from V and 7 bases from J, the gap between germline ends came to 15 bases. The CDR3 has 14 residues. The CDR3 DNA reads as TGTGCCAGCAGCCCTGTTGCCAGGGGCCAGCCCCAGCATTTT. It codes for CASSPVARGQPQHF. The full variable domain, its missing parts supplied by reference TRBV7-2 and TRBJ1-5, is GAGVSQSPSNKVTEKGKDVELRCDPISGHTALYWYRQSLGQGLEFLIYFQGNSAPDKSGLPSDRFSAERTGGSVSTLTIQRTQQEDSAVYLCASSPVARGQPQHFGDGTRLSIL.

The V and J genes are TRBV6-2 or TRBV6-3 and TRBJ1-5; maybe TRBD1 (6 bases). Per the germline V gene, CDR1 is MNHEY and CDR2 is SVGEGT. The CDR3 extends over 14 amino acids. Trimming removed 6 bases at V and 2 bases at J, with 11 bases between. The DNA for the CDR3 is TGTGCCAGCAGCGTGGACAGAGGCAATCAGCCCCAGCATTTT. The encoded protein is CASSVDRGNQPQHF.

The chain uses TRBV3-1 (or the pseudogene TRBV3-2) and TRBJ2-7; the D is unclear. The CDR3 runs to 11 residues. V was clipped by 2 bases and J by 6 bases, with 5 bases between them. Germline V gives CDR1 LGHDT, CDR2 YNNKEL (reference sequence). The CDR3 spells CASSQSSEQYF. The CDR3 region has the DNA TGTGCCAGCAGCCAATCCAGCGAGCAGTACTTC.

This clone was seen a handful of times. A junction end diverges from the germline sequence, so it may reflect a read error. The chain employs TRBV15 and TRBJ1-2; 7 nucleotides match TRBD1. Looked up from germline, CDR1 is LNHNV and CDR2 is YYDKDF (reference sequence). The CDR3 contains 17 residues. The CDR3 region is CATSGEGSTGRSYGYTF. CDR3 DNA: TGTGCCACCAGCGGAGAGGGATCGACAGGGCGAAGCTATGGCTACACCTTC.

This chain uses TRBV18 with TRBJ1-6; TRBD1 aligns across 9 bases. The CDR3 sequence is 15 residues long. Unmatched junction bases numbered 4, after V lost 3 bases and J lost 7 bases. Looked up from germline, CDR1 is KGHSH and CDR2 is LQKENI. The CDR3 sequence is CASSPGTGLNSPLHF. For the CDR3, the DNA is TGTGCCAGCTCACCGGGGACAGGGCTGAATTCACCCCTCCACTTT.

This clone was seen once. The V gene is TRBV7-9, the J gene TRBJ2-1; 8 nucleotides line up with TRBD1. Germline values: CDR1 SEHNR, CDR2 FQNEAQ (reference sequence). The CDR3 is 17 residues long. The V gene end was trimmed by 5 bases and the J gene end by 2 bases; junction bases not matched to a gene: 11. The CDR3 loop is CASSLPTQGATYNEQFF. The CDR3 DNA sequence: TGTGCCAGCAGCCTACCCACCCAGGGGGCTACCTACAATGAGCAGTTCTTC.

This rearrangement joins TRBV10-2 to TRBJ2-1, with TRBD2 matching over 14 bases. The CDR3 covers 15 residues. Looked up from germline, CDR1 is WSHSY and CDR2 is SAAADI. Trimming at V came to 6 bases and at J to 10 bases, leaving 8 bases not matched to a gene. CDR3 sequence: CASRLTSGGAGEQFF. The CDR3 region has the DNA TGCGCCAGCAGATTGACTAGCGGGGGGGCCGGGGAGCAGTTCTTC.